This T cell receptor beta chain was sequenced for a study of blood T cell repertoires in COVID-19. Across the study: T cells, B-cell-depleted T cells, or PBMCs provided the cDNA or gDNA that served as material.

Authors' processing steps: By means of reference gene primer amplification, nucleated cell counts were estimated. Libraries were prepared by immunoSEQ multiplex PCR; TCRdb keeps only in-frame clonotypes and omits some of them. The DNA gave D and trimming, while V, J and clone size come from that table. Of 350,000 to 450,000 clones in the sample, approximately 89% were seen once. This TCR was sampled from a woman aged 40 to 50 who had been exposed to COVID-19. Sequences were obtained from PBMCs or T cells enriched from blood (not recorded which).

CDR3 DNA: TGTGCCAGCAGTCAACTACATCAAACGACTGAAGCTTTCTTT. Its translation: CASSQLHQTTEAFF. The chain has TRBV6-5 and TRBJ1-1; D remains ambiguous. Per the germline V gene, CDR1 is MNHEY and CDR2 is SVGAGI. This CDR3 is 14 amino acids long. The V end lost 5 bases, the J end lost 5 bases, and 15 bases lay between the germline ends.